A single sample gave rise to the 22 T cell receptor beta chains below, sequenced in a study of blood T cell repertoires in COVID-19. The method was immunoSEQ multiplex PCR; TCRdb's version includes in-frame clones alone and lacks a portion of them. The sample lists around 220,000 clones; approximately 78% were seen once. Sequenced sample: peripheral blood. The receptors stem from an elderly woman with acute or convalescent COVID-19.

The chain has TRBV24-1 and TRBJ2-3; a possible D gene is TRBD1 (6 bases). The CDR3 is 14 amino acids. The V end lost 4 bases, the J end lost 6 bases, and 13 bases lay between the germline ends. Germline CDR1 is KGHDR and CDR2 is SFDVKD. The DNA of the CDR3 is TGTGCCACCAGTGAATTACAGGGTCAGGATACGCAGTATTTT. As protein: CATSELQGQDTQYF.

This clone was counted between two and nine times. This rearrangement joins TRBV5-4 to TRBJ2-3; D ambiguous. CDR3 length: 12 amino acids. Germline CDR1 reads SGHNT; CDR2 reads YYREEE (reference sequence). V was shortened by 2 bases and J by 6 bases, with 7 bases between the two germline ends. The CDR3 DNA reads as TGTGCCAGCAGCTTTACTCGGGATACGCAGTATTTT. Its translation: CASSFTRDTQYF.

The rearrangement joins TRBV6-5 to TRBJ1-5, with TRBD1 identical over 9 bases. Germline V gene lookup returns CDR1 MNHEY and CDR2 SVGAGI. Unmatched junction bases numbered 7, after V lost 5 bases and J lost 5 bases. This CDR3 region has 15 residues. The CDR3 here is CASSRTGADDQPQHF. The DNA of the CDR3 is TGTGCCAGCAGTCGGACAGGGGCGGACGATCAGCCCCAGCATTTT.

The chain links TRBV3-1 (or the pseudogene TRBV3-2) to TRBJ2-2; 8 bases map to TRBD2. This CDR3 has 17 amino acids. Germline CDR1 is LGHDT and CDR2 is YNNKEL (reference sequence). V lost 4 bases, J lost 4 bases, and 11 bases stayed unmatched. The chain's CDR3 is CASSLLGGSGGTGELFF. DNA of the CDR3: TGTGCCAGCAGCCTCTTAGGTGGAAGCGGGGGCACCGGGGAGCTGTTTTTT.

This clone was seen ten or more times. The V gene is TRBV14, the J gene TRBJ1-2; the D gene is possibly TRBD1 (6 bases). The CDR3 extends over 15 amino acids. The V gene lost 4 bases and the J gene lost 3 bases, with 15 bases spanning the gap. Germline assignment: CDR1 SGHDN and CDR2 FVKESK. DNA of the CDR3: TGTGCCAGCAGCCGCCACCAGGGGAGACACTATGGCTACACCTTC. This sequence encodes CASSRHQGRHYGYTF.

This chain connects TRBV6-5 to TRBJ1-4, with 7 bases identical to TRBD1. The junction had 7 bases not matched to a gene; V was cut back by 5 bases and J by 4 bases. The CDR3 has 15 amino acids. CDR1 is MNHEY, CDR2 SVGAGI, per germline. CDR3 protein: CASSITGAFNEKLFF. Here the CDR3 DNA reads TGTGCCAGCAGTATCACAGGGGCGTTTAATGAAAAACTGTTTTTT.

The chain links TRBV6-2 or TRBV6-3 to TRBJ1-1, with a possible D match to TRBD1 (6 bases). Trimming removed 4 bases at V and 2 bases at J, with 14 bases between. This CDR3 is 15 amino acids long. Germline CDR1 MNHEY, CDR2 SVGEGT. The CDR3 DNA sequence: TGTGCCAGCAGTTCCCCAGGGGCTCTAAACACTGAAGCTTTCTTT. This codes for CASSSPGALNTEAFF.

In this sample, this clone turned up a few times. V and J are TRBV7-2 and TRBJ2-2, with TRBD1 as a possible D gene (6 bases). This CDR3 has 15 residues. CDR1 and CDR2 (germline): SGHTA, FQGNSA. The V end lost 8 bases, the J end lost 3 bases, and 16 bases lay between the germline ends. As DNA, the CDR3 is TGTGCCAGCCTTCTGAGGGGGTCGGACACCGGGGAGCTGTTTTTT. Protein: CASLLRGSDTGELFF.

In the case of this clone: A junction end diverges from the germline sequence, so it may reflect a read error. This rearrangement joins TRBV11-2 to TRBJ2-5; TRBD1 matches at 7 bases. From germline, CDR1 is SGHAT and CDR2 FQNNGV. The CDR3 totals 14 residues. CDR3 bases: TGTGCCAGCAGCCTAGACAGGGCGCTAGAGACCCAGTACTTC. This encodes CASSLDRALETQYF.

This clone appeared a few times. The chain recombines TRBV2 with TRBJ2-1; D gene uncertain. Germline V gene sequence: CDR1 SNHLY, CDR2 FYNNEI. Trimming shortened V by 2 bases and J by 12 bases, and 17 bases separated the two germline ends. The CDR3 consists of 14 residues. CDR3 sequence reads: CASSELRMEIWQFF. The CDR3 nucleotides are TGTGCCAGCAGTGAATTAAGGATGGAGATATGGCAGTTCTTC.

The chain carries TRBV19 and TRBJ2-2, with TRBD2 as a possible D gene (5 bases). Trimming pared 1 base from V and 0 bases from J, leaving 6 bases between. The CDR3 covers 15 residues. Germline values: CDR1 LNHDA, CDR2 SQIVND (reference sequence). The CDR3 bases are TGTGCCAGTAGTATAGCGGGGTCGAACACCGGGGAGCTGTTTTTT. It codes for CASSIAGSNTGELFF. The complete variable domain, with remaining parts taken from reference TRBV19 and TRBJ2-2, reads DGGITQSPKYLFRKEGQNVTLSCEQNLNHDAMYWYRQDPGQGLRLIYYSQIVNDFQKGDIAEGYSVSREKKESFPLTVTSAQKNPTAFYLCASSIAGSNTGELFFGEGSRLTVL.

This chain uses TRBV14 with TRBJ1-6, with D possibly being TRBD1 (5 bases). This CDR3 comprises 15 residues. Germline loops: CDR1 SGHDN, CDR2 FVKESK. Trimming took 1 base from V and 7 from J, leaving 11 bases between them. The CDR3 DNA follows: TGTGCCAGCAGCCAAGGGATGGGGGGGAATTCACCCCTCCACTTT. Translated, it gives CASSQGMGGNSPLHF.

This rearrangement joins TRBV19 to TRBJ2-1, with a tentative D call TRBD1 (5 bases). Trimming cost V 0 bases and J 7 bases, with 10 bases left between them. The CDR3 is made up of 14 amino acids. CDR1 and CDR2 (germline): LNHDA, SQIVND (reference sequence). CDR3 nucleotide sequence: TGTGCCAGTAGTATAGAAGGGGCGCGAAATGAGCAGTTCTTC. It specifies CASSIEGARNEQFF.

The gene calls are TRBV7-2 and TRBJ2-4, with TRBD1 matching 8 bases. This CDR3 contains 15 residues. Germline assignment: CDR1 SGHTA and CDR2 FQGNSA. The V and J ends lost 3 bases and 8 bases, in that order; junction bases with no gene match: 9. In DNA form, the CDR3 reads TGTGCCAGCAGCTTGGGCAGGGGGCTGGGTTACATTCAGTACTTC. Protein: CASSLGRGLGYIQYF.

Only a few counts were recorded for this clone. The chain links TRBV19 to TRBJ1-5, with 11 bases that match TRBD1. Trimming at V came to 10 bases and at J to 4 bases, leaving 6 bases not matched to a gene. Germline lookup yields CDR1 LNHDA and CDR2 SQIVND (reference sequence). The CDR3 totals 14 residues. The CDR3 bases are TGTGCCACCCAAGGGACAGGGGGTAATCAGCCCCAGCATTTT. Amino acids: CATQGTGGNQPQHF.

The chain uses TRBV7-2 and TRBJ2-5; weak D call: TRBD1 (6 bases). Trimming removed 7 bases at V and 4 bases at J, with 16 bases between. This CDR3 is built from 14 residues. CDR1 SGHTA and CDR2 FQGNSA come from the germline V gene. The CDR3 sequence: CASTLGQARETQYF. The CDR3 DNA reads TGTGCCAGCACCCTGGGACAAGCCCGAGAGACCCAGTACTTC.

CDR3 in DNA: TGTGCCAGCAGTAACCACTGGACAGTAGATACTGAAGCTTTCTTT. Translated: CASSNHWTVDTEAFF. The chain recombines TRBV6-5 with TRBJ1-1, with D possibly matching TRBD1 (6 bases). The CDR3 totals 15 residues. V was trimmed by 5 bases and J by 5 bases, leaving 18 bases between them. The germline gives CDR1 MNHEY, CDR2 SVGAGI.

The J gene is TRBJ1-5, the V gene TRBV6-2 or TRBV6-3; D unclear. The CDR3 is 14 residues long. Per the germline V gene, CDR1 is MNHEY and CDR2 is SVGEGT. The V end lost 0 bases, the J end lost 7 bases, and 10 bases lay between the germline ends. The CDR3 here is CASSYSIRGQPQHF. The CDR3 DNA follows: TGTGCCAGCAGTTACTCGATCCGAGGGCAGCCCCAGCATTTT.

This chain connects TRBV21-1 to TRBJ1-1; the table's D call of TRBD1 was not tested on the DNA. TRBV21-1 corresponds to a pseudogene. The length of the CDR3 is 12 residues. The CDR3 reads CASSTWTGEAFF. Written as DNA, the CDR3 is TGTGCCAGCAGCACTTGGACAGGGGAAGCTTTCTTT.

The V and J genes are TRBV3-1 (or the pseudogene TRBV3-2) and TRBJ1-6; TRBD1 agrees at 10 bases. V was pared by 4 bases and J by 7 bases, with 7 bases of the junction left unmatched. Germline CDR1 and CDR2: LGHDT and YNNKEL (reference sequence). The CDR3 loop spans 16 amino acids. The CDR3 DNA reads as TGTGCCAGCAGCCGGGGTTTGGACAGGGGGAATTCACCCCTCCACTTT. As protein: CASSRGLDRGNSPLHF.

The V gene is TRBV7-9, the J gene TRBJ2-2, with 10 bases identical to TRBD1. The length of the CDR3 is 14 residues. Trimming took 9 bases from V and 4 from J; bases not matched to a gene: 5. Looked up from germline, CDR1 is SEHNR and CDR2 is FQNEAQ (reference sequence). The chain's CDR3 is CASDRGLGTGELFF. In nucleotides, the CDR3 is TGTGCCAGTGACAGGGGGCTGGGCACCGGGGAGCTGTTTTTT.

This chain connects TRBV28 to TRBJ2-7; a weak D match, TRBD2 (6 bases). The CDR3 covers 12 residues. Germline V CDR1 and CDR2: MDHEN, SYDVKM. V lost 2 bases and J lost 5, with 7 bases in between. The CDR3, as DNA: TGTGCCAGCAGTTTAGGAGGGAACGAGCAGTACTTC. It encodes CASSLGGNEQYF.